This passage covers 16 T cell receptor beta chains from one sample sequenced in a study of radiotherapy plus CTLA-4 blockade in lung cancer. The table came from immunoSEQ multiplex PCR; TCRdb's copy has only in-frame clones and leaves some out. Of approximately 110,000 clones listed, about four fifths are singletons. Source: peripheral blood, taken from a patient treated with radiotherapy plus ipilimumab. All receptors come from a human donor with non-small cell lung cancer that progressed on radiotherapy plus ipilimumab. Some clones in this sample may be carry-over from other donors' samples.

The table lists this clone with a count of one. This rearrangement joins TRBV6-5 to TRBJ2-7, with 7 bases fitting TRBD2. The CDR3 runs to 13 residues. CDR1 is MNHEY, CDR2 SVGAGI, per germline. Germline trimming cut 11 bases from V and 6 bases from J; bases unmatched to any gene: 13. The CDR3 region has the DNA TGTGCCGGGGGGGAGCGCCCTTTGTGCGAGCAGTACTTC. As protein: CAGGERPLCEQYF.

To note about this clone: The junction does not match germline at one end; this may be a read error. The CDR3 spells CANSQRRGVQPQHF. DNA of the CDR3: TGCGCCAACAGCCAAAGGAGGGGGGTCCAGCCCCAGCATTTT. The chain employs TRBV4-1 and TRBJ1-5; possible D gene TRBD1, 6 bases. This CDR3 is 14 amino acids long. In germline, CDR1 is MGHRA, CDR2 YSYEKL.

The V gene is TRBV19, the J gene TRBJ1-2; 9 positions agree with TRBD1. The CDR3 length is 14 residues. Germline assignment: CDR1 LNHDA and CDR2 SQIVND (reference sequence). Trimming cost V 6 bases and J 4 bases; bases outside gene matches: 6. The CDR3 sequence is CASSPTGQGYGYTF. Written as DNA, the CDR3 is TGTGCCAGTAGCCCCACGGGACAGGGCTATGGCTACACCTTC.

This chain uses TRBV7-2 with TRBJ1-5; TRBD1 is a possible D gene (5 bases). V dropped 4 bases and J dropped 0 bases, with 7 bases sitting between them. Germline CDR1 SGHTA, CDR2 FQGNSA. The CDR3 runs to 14 residues. The CDR3 region is CASSSTVSNQPQHF. The CDR3 nucleotides read TGTGCCAGCAGCTCGACAGTTAGCAATCAGCCCCAGCATTTT.

V and J are TRBV7-2 and TRBJ2-2, with D possibly TRBD2 on 5 matching bases. The CDR3 is made up of 14 amino acids. Trimming shortened V by 2 bases and J by 4 bases, and 8 bases separated the two germline ends. Per the germline V gene, CDR1 is SGHTA and CDR2 is FQGNSA. The CDR3 spells CASSLIGSTGELFF. In DNA form, the CDR3 reads TGTGCCAGCAGCTTAATAGGGAGCACCGGGGAGCTGTTTTTT.

V usage is TRBV11-2 and J usage is TRBJ1-2, with D perhaps matching TRBD1 (6 bases). V was shortened by 5 bases and J by 2 bases, with 9 bases between the two germline ends. Looked up from germline, CDR1 is SGHAT and CDR2 is FQNNGV. The CDR3 runs 13 residues. CDR3 residues: CASSQTGNYGYTF. The CDR3, as DNA: TGTGCCAGCAGCCAAACAGGGAACTATGGCTACACCTTC.

This rearrangement joins TRBV5-6 to TRBJ2-7; D is perhaps TRBD1 (5 bases). V dropped 0 bases and J dropped 1 base, with 8 bases sitting between them. This CDR3 contains 14 residues. The germline CDR1 and CDR2 sequences are SGHDT and YYEEEE. DNA for the CDR3: TGTGCCAGCAGCTTGGCGACAGCTTCCTACGAGCAGTACTTC. Its protein product is CASSLATASYEQYF.

This rearrangement joins TRBV9 to TRBJ1-5; no clear D gene. Germline V gene lookup returns CDR1 SGDLS and CDR2 YYNGEE. The CDR3 runs 14 residues. The V end was cut by 3 bases, the J end by 1 base, with 8 bases between. The CDR3 DNA sequence: TGTGCCAGCAGCGGGGGTCTGAGCAATCAGCCCCAGCATTTT. It specifies CASSGGLSNQPQHF.

CDR3 sequence (DNA): TGCGCCAGCAGCCAAGACAGGGGGAATCTCGGAGCTTTCTTT. This codes for CASSQDRGNLGAFF. The rearrangement links TRBV4-1 to TRBJ1-1, with 7 bases that match TRBD1. Germline V gives CDR1 MGHRA, CDR2 YSYEKL. J gave up 10 bases and V 0 bases, and 8 bases lay outside the gene matches. The CDR3 sequence is 14 residues long.

The chain joins TRBV29-1 to TRBJ2-7; 11 bases match TRBD2. J lost 2 bases, V lost 4 bases, and 16 bases had no gene match. Germline V gene sequence: CDR1 SQVTM, CDR2 ANQGSEA. The CDR3 runs to 18 residues. In nucleotides, the CDR3 is TGCAGCGTTGGGGGATGGCTAGCGGGGGGCCCCCTTACCTACGAGCAGTACTTC. Translated: CSVGGWLAGGPLTYEQYF.

This rearrangement joins TRBV9 to TRBJ1-2; 10 positions agree with TRBD1. CDR3 length: 14 amino acids. V shed 4 bases, J shed 6 bases, and the junction held 6 bases outside the gene matches. Looked up from germline, CDR1 is SGDLS and CDR2 is YYNGEE. CDR3 bases: TGTGCCAGCAGCCGGGACAGGGGAGGGGATGGCTACACCTTC. Its translation is CASSRDRGGDGYTF.

DNA for the CDR3: TGTGCCAGCAGCTTGGGACAGGGGATAGGCGAGCAGTACTTC. Translating it yields CASSLGQGIGEQYF. This sequence joins TRBV11-3 and TRBJ2-7, with 10 bases lining up with TRBD1. V dropped 3 bases and J dropped 6; count of bases not matched to a gene: 5. The CDR3 spans 14 residues. The V gene's germline CDR1 is SGHNT and CDR2 YENEEA.

The sample holds a few counts of this clone. V is TRBV7-2 and J is TRBJ1-4; possibly TRBD1 for D (5 bases). Trimming stripped 5 bases from V and 7 bases from J, with 20 bases between. The length of the CDR3 is 16 residues. Looked up from germline, CDR1 is SGHTA and CDR2 is FQGNSA. The CDR3 is CASSPEMGTEGEKLFF. The CDR3, as DNA: TGTGCCAGCAGCCCGGAGATGGGGACGGAGGGTGAAAAACTGTTTTTT.

This sequence joins TRBV11-1 and TRBJ1-2; 9 bases fit TRBD1. This CDR3 has 16 amino acids. CDR1 is SGHAT and CDR2 is FQDESV in the germline V gene (reference sequence). V lost 3 bases, J lost 7 bases, and 12 bases stayed unmatched. CDR3 DNA: TGTGCCAGCAGCTTCGACAACTCGGGACAGGGCTCTGGCTACACCTTC. Protein sequence: CASSFDNSGQGSGYTF.

CDR3 sequence: CASRSTVATNEKLFF. Written as DNA, the CDR3 is TGTGCCAGCAGATCCACGGTGGCAACTAATGAAAAACTGTTTTTT. The chain links TRBV7-2 to TRBJ1-4; no firm D call. The CDR3 length is 15 residues. From germline, CDR1 is SGHTA and CDR2 FQGNSA. V was pared by 6 bases and J by 0 bases, with 11 bases between.

The chain recombines TRBV4-3 with TRBJ1-6; D is uncertain. V lost 0 bases and J 16 bases, leaving 10 bases between the germline ends. Germline V gene sequence: CDR1 LGHNA, CDR2 YSLEER. This CDR3 is built from 12 residues. The CDR3 loop reads CASSQDGRELHF. The CDR3 nucleotides read TGCGCCAGCAGCCAAGACGGACGGGAACTCCACTTT.